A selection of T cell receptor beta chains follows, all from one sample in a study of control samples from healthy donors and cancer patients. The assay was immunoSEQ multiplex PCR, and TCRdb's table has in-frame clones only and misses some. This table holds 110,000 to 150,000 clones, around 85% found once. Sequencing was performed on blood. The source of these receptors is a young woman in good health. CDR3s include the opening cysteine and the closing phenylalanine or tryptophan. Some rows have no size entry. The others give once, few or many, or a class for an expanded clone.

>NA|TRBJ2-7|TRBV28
CAITGTALSEQYF
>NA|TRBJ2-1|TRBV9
CASSAGTSGSEQFF
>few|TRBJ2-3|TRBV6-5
CASSLGTGPSTDTQYF
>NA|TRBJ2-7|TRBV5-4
CASMTDSTYEQYF
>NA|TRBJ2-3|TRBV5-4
CASSSTTSGRRRTDTQYF
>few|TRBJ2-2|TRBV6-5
CASSSASGTNTGELFF
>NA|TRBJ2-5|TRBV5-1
CASSLVTGGSAQYF
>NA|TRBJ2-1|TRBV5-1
CASSLVPQGSQGNEQFF
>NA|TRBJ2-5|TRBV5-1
CASSFKRGEETQYF
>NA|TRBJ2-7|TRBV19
CASSMRGRNEQYF
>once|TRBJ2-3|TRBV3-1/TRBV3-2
CASSQDLGRNTQYF
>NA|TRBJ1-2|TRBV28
CASSLIQAIYGYTF
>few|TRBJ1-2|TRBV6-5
CASRRPTSNYGYTF
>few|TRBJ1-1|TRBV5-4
CASSQTDRWNTEAFF
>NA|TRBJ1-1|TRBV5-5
CASRYRETNTEAFF